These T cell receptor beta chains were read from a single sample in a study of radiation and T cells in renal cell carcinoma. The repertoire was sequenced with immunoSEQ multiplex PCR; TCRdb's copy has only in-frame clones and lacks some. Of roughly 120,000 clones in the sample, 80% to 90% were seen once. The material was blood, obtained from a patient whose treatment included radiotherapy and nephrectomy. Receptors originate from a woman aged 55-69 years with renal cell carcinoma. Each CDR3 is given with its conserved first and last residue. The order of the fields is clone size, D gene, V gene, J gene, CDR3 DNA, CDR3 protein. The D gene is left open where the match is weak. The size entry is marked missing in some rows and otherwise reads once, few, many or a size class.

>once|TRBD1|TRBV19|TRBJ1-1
TGTGCCAGTAGTTTCGGACAGGGCGCTGAAGCTTTCTTT
CASSFGQGAEAFF
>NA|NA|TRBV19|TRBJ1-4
TGTGCCAGTAGACGAGGGGGAAATAATGAAAAACTGTTTTTT
CASRRGGNNEKLFF
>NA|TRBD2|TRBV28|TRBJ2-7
TGTGCCAGCAGTTCGACTAGCGGGACCTACGAGCAGTACTTC
CASSSTSGTYEQYF
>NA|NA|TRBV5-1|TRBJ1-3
TGCGCCAGCAGCTTGGAACCCACAGGGACCCTCTCTGGAAACACCATATATTTT
CASSLEPTGTLSGNTIYF
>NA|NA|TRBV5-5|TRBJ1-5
TGTGCCAGCAGCTTGGCAGGGGGCAATCAGCCCCAGCATTTT
CASSLAGGNQPQHF
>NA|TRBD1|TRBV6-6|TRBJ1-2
TGTGCCAGCAGTTACGACAGGGACCCAGGAGGCTACACCTTC
CASSYDRDPGGYTF
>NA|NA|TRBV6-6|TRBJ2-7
TGTGCCAGCAGTGCTCGGACGAGGCCCTACGAGCAGTACTTC
CASSARTRPYEQYF
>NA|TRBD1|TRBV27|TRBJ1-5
TGTGCCAGCAGTTCCGCCCCAGTGGGACAGGGGCCCCGGAGCAATCAGCCCCAGCATTTT
CASSSAPVGQGPRSNQPQHF
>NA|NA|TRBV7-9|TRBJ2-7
TGTGCCAGCAGCTTAGAGGCGGCTGATGAGCAGTACTTC
CASSLEAADEQYF
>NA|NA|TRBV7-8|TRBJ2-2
TGTGCCAGCAAAGGGTTGGTTAGCGAAGCCGGGGAGCTGTTTTTT
CASKGLVSEAGELFF
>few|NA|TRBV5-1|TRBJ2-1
TGCGCCAGCAGCTTGGGGCGGACGGTTGGTTACAATGAGCAGTTCTTC
CASSLGRTVGYNEQFF